One and the same sample provided the 2 T cell receptor beta chains below, sequenced in a study of CD8+CD57+ T cells in acquired aplastic anemia. Researchers used genomic DNA as the template to profile TCR beta VDJ and CDR3. One entry per CDR3 protein results from TCRdb running MiXCR on the reads. The sample yields 150,000 to 200,000 distinct CDR3 sequences, roughly half seen once. The authors sequenced patients whose flow cytometry had shown CD8+CD57+ cell expansion. The specimen was sorted CD4+, CD8+, or CD8+CD57+ T cells (not recorded which) from PBMCs. The receptors were sampled from a human donor with aplastic anemia.

The chain carries TRBV20-1 and TRBJ2-1, with 7 bases matching TRBD1. The V gene end was trimmed by 4 bases and the J gene end by 5 bases; junction bases not matched to a gene: 8. CDR3 length: 14 amino acids. Germline loops: CDR1 DFQATT, CDR2 SNEGSKA (reference sequence). CDR3 coding DNA: TGCAGTGCTACCCGGACAGGTGGGGACAATGAGCAGTTCTTC. Amino acid sequence: CSATRTGGDNEQFF.

This clonotype was observed many times. V gene TRBV19 combines with J gene TRBJ2-3, with 9 bases matching TRBD2. Germline assignment: CDR1 LNHDA and CDR2 SQIVND (reference sequence). With 3 bases clipped from V and 2 bases from J, the junction kept 12 bases outside the gene matches. CDR3 length: 18 residues. The CDR3 loop reads CASSIQGLAFGITDTQYF. DNA of the CDR3: TGTGCCAGTAGTATTCAGGGACTAGCATTCGGGATCACAGATACGCAGTATTTT.